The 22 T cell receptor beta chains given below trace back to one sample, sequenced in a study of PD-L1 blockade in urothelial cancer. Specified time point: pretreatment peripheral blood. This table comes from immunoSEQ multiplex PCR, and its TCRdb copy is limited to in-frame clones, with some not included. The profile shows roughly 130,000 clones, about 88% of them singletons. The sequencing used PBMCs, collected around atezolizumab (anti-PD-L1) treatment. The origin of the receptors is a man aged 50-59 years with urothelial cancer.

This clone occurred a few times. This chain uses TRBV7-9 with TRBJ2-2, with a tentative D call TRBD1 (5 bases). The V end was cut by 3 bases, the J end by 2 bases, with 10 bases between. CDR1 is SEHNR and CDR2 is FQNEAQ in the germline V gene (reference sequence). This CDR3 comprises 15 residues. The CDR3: CASSLDKLNTGELFF. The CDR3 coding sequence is TGTGCCAGCAGCTTGGACAAGCTTAACACCGGGGAGCTGTTTTTT.

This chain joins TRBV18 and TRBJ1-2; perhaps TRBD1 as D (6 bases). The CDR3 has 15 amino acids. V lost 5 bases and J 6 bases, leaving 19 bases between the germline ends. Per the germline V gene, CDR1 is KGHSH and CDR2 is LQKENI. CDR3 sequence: CASSRSGGGMDGYTF. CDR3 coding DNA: TGTGCCAGCTCAAGATCGGGGGGGGGCATGGATGGCTACACCTTC.

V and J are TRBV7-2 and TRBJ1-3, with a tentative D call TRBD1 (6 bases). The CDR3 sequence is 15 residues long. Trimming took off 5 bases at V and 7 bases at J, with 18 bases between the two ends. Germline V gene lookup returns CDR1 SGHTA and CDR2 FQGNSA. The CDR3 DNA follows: TGTGCCAGCAGCGCGAAGGGGGGGCTGGGGAACACCATATATTTT. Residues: CASSAKGGLGNTIYF.

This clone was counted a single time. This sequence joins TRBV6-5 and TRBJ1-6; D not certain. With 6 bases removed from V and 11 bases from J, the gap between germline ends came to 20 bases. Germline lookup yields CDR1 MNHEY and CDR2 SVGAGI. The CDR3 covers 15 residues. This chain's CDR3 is CASRPSGRSKTPLHF. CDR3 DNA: TGTGCCAGCAGGCCCTCAGGTCGGTCGAAAACACCCCTCCACTTT.

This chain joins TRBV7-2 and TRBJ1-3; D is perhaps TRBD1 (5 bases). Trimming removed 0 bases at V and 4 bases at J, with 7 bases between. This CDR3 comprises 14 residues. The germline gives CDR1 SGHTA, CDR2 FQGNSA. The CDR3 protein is CASSLATGGNTIYF. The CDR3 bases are TGTGCCAGCAGCTTAGCTACAGGAGGAAACACCATATATTTT.

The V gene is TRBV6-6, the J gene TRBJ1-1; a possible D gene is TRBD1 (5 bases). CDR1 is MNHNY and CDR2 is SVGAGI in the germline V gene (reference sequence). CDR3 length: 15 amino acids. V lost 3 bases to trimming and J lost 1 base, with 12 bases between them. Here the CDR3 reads CASSYPQGANTEAFF. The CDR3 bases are TGTGCCAGCAGTTATCCCCAGGGTGCGAACACTGAAGCTTTCTTT.

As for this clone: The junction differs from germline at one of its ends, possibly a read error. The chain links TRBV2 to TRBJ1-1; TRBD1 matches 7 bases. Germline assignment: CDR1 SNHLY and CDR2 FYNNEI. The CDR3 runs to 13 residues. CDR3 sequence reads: CATSGQVNTEAFF. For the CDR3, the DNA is TGTGCCACCAGTGGACAGGTTAACACTGAAGCTTTCTTT.

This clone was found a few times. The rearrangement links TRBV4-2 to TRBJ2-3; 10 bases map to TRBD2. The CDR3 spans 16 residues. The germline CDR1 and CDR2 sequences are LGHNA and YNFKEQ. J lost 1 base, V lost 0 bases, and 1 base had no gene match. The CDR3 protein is CASSQDLAGGTDTQYF. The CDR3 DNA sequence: TGTGCCAGCAGCCAAGATCTAGCGGGAGGCACAGATACGCAGTATTTT.

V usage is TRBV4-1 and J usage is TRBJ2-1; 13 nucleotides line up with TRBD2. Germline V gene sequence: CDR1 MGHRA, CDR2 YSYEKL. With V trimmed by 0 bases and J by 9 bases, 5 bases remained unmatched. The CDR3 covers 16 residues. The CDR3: CASSQDRTSGRGEQFF. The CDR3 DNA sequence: TGCGCCAGCAGCCAAGACCGGACTAGCGGGAGAGGTGAGCAGTTCTTC.

In DNA form, the CDR3 reads TGTGCCTGGAGAGGGACACTTAGCACAGATACGCAGTATTTT. Amino acids: CAWRGTLSTDTQYF. The chain joins TRBV30 to TRBJ2-3; tentative D call: TRBD1 (6 bases). In germline, CDR1 is GTSNPN, CDR2 SVGIG (reference sequence). Trimming took off 3 bases at V and 0 bases at J, with 10 bases between the two ends. This CDR3 spans 14 amino acids. The full variable domain, rest sourced from reference TRBV30 and TRBJ2-3, is SQTIHQWPATLVQPVGSPLSLECTVEGTSNPNLYWYRQAAGRGLQLLFYSVGIGQISSEVPQNLSASRPQDRQFILSSKKLLLSDSGFYLCAWRGTLSTDTQYFGPGTRLTVL.

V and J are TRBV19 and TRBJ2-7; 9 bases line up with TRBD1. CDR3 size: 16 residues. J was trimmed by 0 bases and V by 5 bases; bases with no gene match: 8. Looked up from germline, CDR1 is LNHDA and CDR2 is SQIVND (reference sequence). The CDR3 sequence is CASSPRTGAISYEQYF. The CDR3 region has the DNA TGTGCCAGTAGTCCCCGGACAGGGGCTATCTCCTACGAGCAGTACTTC.

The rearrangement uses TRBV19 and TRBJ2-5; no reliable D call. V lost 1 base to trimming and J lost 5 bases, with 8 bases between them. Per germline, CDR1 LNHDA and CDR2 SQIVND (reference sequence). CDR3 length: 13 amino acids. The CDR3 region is CASSIANSETQYF. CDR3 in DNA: TGTGCCAGTAGTATAGCCAACTCGGAGACCCAGTACTTC.

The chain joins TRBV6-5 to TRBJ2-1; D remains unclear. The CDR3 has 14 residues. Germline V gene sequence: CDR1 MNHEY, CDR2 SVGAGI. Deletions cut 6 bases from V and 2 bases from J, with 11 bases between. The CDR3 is CASSPGFPYNEQFF. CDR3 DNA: TGTGCCAGCAGCCCAGGCTTTCCCTACAATGAGCAGTTCTTC.

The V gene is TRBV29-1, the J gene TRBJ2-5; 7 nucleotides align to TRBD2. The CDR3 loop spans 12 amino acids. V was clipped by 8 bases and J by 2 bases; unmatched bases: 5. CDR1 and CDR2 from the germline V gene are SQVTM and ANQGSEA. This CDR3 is CSMGGAQETQYF. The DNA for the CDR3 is TGCAGCATGGGAGGGGCTCAAGAGACCCAGTACTTC.

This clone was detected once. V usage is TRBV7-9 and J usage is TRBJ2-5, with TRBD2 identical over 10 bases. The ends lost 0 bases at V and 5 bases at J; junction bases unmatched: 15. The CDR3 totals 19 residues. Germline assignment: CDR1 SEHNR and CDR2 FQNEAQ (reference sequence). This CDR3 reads CASSLALHASGSTGETQYF. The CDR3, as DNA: TGTGCCAGCAGCTTAGCGCTCCATGCTAGCGGGAGTACAGGGGAGACCCAGTACTTC.

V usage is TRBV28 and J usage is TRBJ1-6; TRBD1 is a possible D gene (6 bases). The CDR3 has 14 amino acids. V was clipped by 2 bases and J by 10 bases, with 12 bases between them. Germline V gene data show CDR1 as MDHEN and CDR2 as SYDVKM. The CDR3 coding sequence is TGTGCCAGCAGTTTAAGGGGGGGGTTATCACCCCTCCACTTT. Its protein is CASSLRGGLSPLHF.

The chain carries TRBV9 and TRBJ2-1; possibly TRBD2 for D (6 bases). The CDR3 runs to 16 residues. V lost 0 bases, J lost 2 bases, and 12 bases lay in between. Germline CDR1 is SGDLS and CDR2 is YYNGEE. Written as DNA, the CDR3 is TGTGCCAGCAGCGTAGGACTAGTTTCGACCTACAATGAGCAGTTCTTC. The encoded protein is CASSVGLVSTYNEQFF.

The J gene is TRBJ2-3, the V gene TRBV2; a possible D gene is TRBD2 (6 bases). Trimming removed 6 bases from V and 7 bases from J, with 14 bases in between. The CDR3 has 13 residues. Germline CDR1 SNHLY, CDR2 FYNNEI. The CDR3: CASRAGAGNTQYF. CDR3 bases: TGTGCCAGCAGGGCCGGGGCGGGAAATACGCAGTATTTT. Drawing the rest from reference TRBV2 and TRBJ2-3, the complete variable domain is EPEVTQTPSHQVTQMGQEVILRCVPISNHLYFYWYRQILGQKVEFLVSFYNNEISEKSEIFDDQFSVERPDGSNFTLKIRSTKLEDSAMYFCASRAGAGNTQYFGPGTRLTVL.

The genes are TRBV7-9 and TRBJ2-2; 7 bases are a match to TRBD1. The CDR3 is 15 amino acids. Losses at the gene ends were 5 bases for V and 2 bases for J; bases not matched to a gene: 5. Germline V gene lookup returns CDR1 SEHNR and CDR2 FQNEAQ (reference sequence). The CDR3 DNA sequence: TGTGCCAGCAGCCAAGGGGGCCACAACACCGGGGAGCTGTTTTTT. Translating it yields CASSQGGHNTGELFF.

CDR3 nucleotides: TGTGCCAGTAGTATAGGGGCAGGGCAGCCCCAGCATTTT. It yields the protein CASSIGAGQPQHF. This rearrangement joins TRBV19 to TRBJ1-5, with a weak D call TRBD1 (5 bases). CDR3 length: 13 amino acids. Germline V gene lookup returns CDR1 LNHDA and CDR2 SQIVND (reference sequence). The germline V and J ends were trimmed by 1 base and 7 bases, with 8 bases remaining between them.

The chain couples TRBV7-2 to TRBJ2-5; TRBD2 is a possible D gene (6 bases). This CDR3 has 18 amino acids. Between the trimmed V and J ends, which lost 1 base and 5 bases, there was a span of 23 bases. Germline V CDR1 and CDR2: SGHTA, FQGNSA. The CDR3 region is CASSLETAGQHPRETQYF. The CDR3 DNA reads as TGTGCCAGCAGCTTAGAAACAGCGGGCCAGCATCCCCGTGAGACCCAGTACTTC.

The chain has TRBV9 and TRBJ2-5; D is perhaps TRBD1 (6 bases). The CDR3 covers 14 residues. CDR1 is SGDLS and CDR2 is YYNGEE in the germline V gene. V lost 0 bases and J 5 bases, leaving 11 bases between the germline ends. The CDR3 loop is CASSVGQRGETQYF. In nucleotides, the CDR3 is TGTGCCAGCAGCGTAGGACAGAGGGGGGAGACCCAGTACTTC.